The present T cell receptor beta chain was sequenced within a study of CD8+CD57+ T cells in acquired aplastic anemia. Background on the study: The average for DNA from sorted CD4+ and CD8+ cells was 3 to 3.5 ug. General study results and limits: Roughly 30 sequences, all CD8+ CDR3, were shared between patients and controls.

Profiles of TCR beta VDJ and CDR3 were generated from a genomic DNA template. TCRdb re-called the reads with MiXCR, one entry per CDR3 protein. The sample consists of roughly 80,000 distinct CDR3 sequences, approximately 46% of them appearing once. The V end was cut by 2 bases, the J end by 4 bases, with 9 bases between. CDR3 length: 13 amino acids. On this clonotype itself: Antigen: not known.

This sequence was found in a human donor in good health, serving as a control. The chain joins TRBV12-3 or TRBV12-4 to TRBJ2-7; D is ambiguous. The sequenced sample consisted of sorted CD4+, CD8+, or CD8+CD57+ T cells (not recorded which) from PBMCs. In DNA form, the CDR3 reads TGTGCCAGCAGTTTACGGTCCCAATACGAGCAGTACTTC. This sequence encodes CASSLRSQYEQYF.